This TCR beta chain was captured by sequencing in a study of shared clonotypes between healthy human individuals. Study-level background: Each donor had three CD4 naive, three CD4 memory, two CD8 naive and one CD8 memory plate. Points from the study as a whole: Larger estimated richness was generally seen in naive subsets than in memory subsets.

The CD4+ fraction was divided into a CD45RA+ naive subset and a CD45RA-negative memory subset. Measured with immunoSEQ multiplex PCR; TCRdb has only the in-frame clones, and not every one. The sample lists about 2.3 million clones; 85% to 95% were seen once. Trimming cost V 0 bases and J 3 bases; bases outside gene matches: 5. CDR3 length: 16 residues. Germline assignment: CDR1 SGHVS and CDR2 FNYEAQ. For this clone: Its target is unknown.

This sequence was found in a man younger than 35 in good health. Some clones in this sample may be carry-over from other donors' samples. V and J are TRBV7-6 and TRBJ2-1; TRBD1 matches at 7 bases. Sequencing used naive CD4+ T cells from PBMCs. As for subset: CD45RA+ positively selected. The CDR3 nucleotides are TGTGCCAGCAGCTTAGCGAGACAGGGCCTCTACAATGAGCAGTTCTTC. Protein sequence: CASSLARQGLYNEQFF.